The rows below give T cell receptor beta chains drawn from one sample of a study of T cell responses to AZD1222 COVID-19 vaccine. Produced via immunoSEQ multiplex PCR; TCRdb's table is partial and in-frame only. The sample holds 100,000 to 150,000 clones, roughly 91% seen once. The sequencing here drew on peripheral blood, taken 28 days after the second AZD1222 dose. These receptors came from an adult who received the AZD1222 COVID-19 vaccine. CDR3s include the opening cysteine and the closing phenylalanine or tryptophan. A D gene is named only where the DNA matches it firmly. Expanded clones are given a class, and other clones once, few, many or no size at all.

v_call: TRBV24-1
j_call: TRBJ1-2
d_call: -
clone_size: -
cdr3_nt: TGTGCCACCGGATGGACAGCGCCTCTCCTTAACTATGGCTACACCTTC
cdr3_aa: CATGWTAPLLNYGYTF

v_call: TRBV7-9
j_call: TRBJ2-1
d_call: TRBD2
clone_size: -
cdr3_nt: TGTGCCAGCAGCTTAGCCCTCAGCGGGAGTCACAATGAGCAGTTCTTC
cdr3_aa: CASSLALSGSHNEQFF

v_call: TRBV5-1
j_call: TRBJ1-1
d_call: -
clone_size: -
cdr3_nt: TGCGCCAGCAGCTTGAATTATTTTTTGAACACTGAAGCTTTCTTT
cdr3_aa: CASSLNYFLNTEAFF

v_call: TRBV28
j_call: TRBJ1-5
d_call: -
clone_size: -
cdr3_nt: TGTGCCAGCAGTTTATGGGAGGGTGTAAGCAATCAGCCCCAGCATTTT
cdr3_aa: CASSLWEGVSNQPQHF

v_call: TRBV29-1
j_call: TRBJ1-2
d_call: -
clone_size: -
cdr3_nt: TGCAGCGTTGGGTTGTTGACAGGACCATATGGCTACACCTTC
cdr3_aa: CSVGLLTGPYGYTF

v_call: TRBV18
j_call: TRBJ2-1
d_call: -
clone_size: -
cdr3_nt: TGTGCCAGCTCACCCTTGGGTTCCTACAATGAGCAGTTCTTC
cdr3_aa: CASSPLGSYNEQFF

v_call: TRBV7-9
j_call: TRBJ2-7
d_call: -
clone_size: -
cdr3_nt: TGTGCCAGCAGCACGCCCGGGGGAATACCCCTCGAGCAGTACTTC
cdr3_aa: CASSTPGGIPLEQYF

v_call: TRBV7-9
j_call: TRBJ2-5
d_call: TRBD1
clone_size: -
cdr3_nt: TGTGCCAGCAGCTTAGGGCAGGGGGTAAAAGAGACCCAGTACTTC
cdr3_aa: CASSLGQGVKETQYF

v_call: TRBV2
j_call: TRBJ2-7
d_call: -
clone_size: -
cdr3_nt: TGTGCCAGGGGCGGGACAAGAGAGGGGGCGAGCGAGCAGTACTTC
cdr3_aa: CARGGTREGASEQYF

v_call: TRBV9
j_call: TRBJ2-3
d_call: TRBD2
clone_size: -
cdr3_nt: TGTGCCAGCAGCGCCAGGGCTAGCGGAAACACAGATACGCAGTATTTT
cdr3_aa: CASSARASGNTDTQYF

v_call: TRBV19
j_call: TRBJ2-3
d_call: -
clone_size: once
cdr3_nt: TGTGCCAGTAGTATCGATCAAGAAGGCACTAGCACGGTGGGTACGCAGTATTTT
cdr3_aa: CASSIDQEGTSTVGTQYF

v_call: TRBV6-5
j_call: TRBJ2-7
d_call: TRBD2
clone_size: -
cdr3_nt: TGTGCCAGCAGTTCCCCCGGGGGGGGAGTCTACGAGCAGTACTTC
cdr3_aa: CASSSPGGGVYEQYF

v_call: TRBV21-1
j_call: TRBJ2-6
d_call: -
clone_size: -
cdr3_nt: TGTGCCAGCAGCTTGGGCGCTGGGGCCAACGTCCTGACTTTC
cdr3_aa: CASSLGAGANVLTF